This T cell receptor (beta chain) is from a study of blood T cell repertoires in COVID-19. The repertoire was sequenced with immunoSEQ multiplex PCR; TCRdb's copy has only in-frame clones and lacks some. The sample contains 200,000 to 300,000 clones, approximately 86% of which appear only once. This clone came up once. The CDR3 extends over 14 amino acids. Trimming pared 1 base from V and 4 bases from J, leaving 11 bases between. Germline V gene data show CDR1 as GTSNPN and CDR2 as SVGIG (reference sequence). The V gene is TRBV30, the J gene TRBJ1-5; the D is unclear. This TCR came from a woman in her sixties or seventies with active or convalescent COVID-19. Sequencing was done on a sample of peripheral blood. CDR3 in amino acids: CAWSDGGENQPQHF. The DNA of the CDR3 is TGTGCCTGGAGTGATGGCGGCGAAAATCAGCCCCAGCATTTT.